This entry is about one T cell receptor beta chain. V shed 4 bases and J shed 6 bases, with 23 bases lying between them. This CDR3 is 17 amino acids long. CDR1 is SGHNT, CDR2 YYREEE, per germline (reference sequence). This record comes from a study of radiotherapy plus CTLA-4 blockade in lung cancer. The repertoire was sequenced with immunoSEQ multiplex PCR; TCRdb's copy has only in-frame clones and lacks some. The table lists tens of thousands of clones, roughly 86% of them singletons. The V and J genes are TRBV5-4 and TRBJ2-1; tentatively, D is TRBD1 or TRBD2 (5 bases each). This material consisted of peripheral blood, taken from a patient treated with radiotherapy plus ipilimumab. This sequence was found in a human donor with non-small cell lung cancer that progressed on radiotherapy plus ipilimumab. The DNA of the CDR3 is TGTGCCAGCAGCGAGGTCCGGGGCAGCGCGCGGGTCAATGAGCAGTTCTTC. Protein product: CASSEVRGSARVNEQFF.